This T cell receptor beta chain was identified during a study of cytomegalovirus exposure and HLA in healthy donors. Study-level background: As released early, the data held 75 million to 90 million unique TCRs from HLA-typed donors. Study results and limitations: A later analysis linked a missense DCLRE1C variant to TCR beta V- and J-gene trimming.

This CDR3 is built from 18 residues. Germline V CDR1 and CDR2: SGHTA, FQGNSA. The V gene lost 1 base and the J gene lost 1 base, with 19 bases spanning the gap. This clone was seen more than once but under ten times. What it recognizes is unknown. A multiplex PCR was run with 60 Vbeta primers and 13 Jbeta primers. Repertoires were generated with immunoSEQ multiplex PCR, while TCRdb's copy carries only in-frame clones and drops some. This sample has over 95,000 clones, with more than 65% found just once. The TCR originated in a man between 35 and 55 years old in good health and CMV-seropositive. Input material: PBMCs. The chain couples TRBV7-2 to TRBJ2-5; tentatively, D is TRBD2 (6 bases). CDR3: CASSLDLSFRGSQETQYF. Written as DNA, the CDR3 is TGTGCCAGCAGCTTAGATTTAAGTTTCCGGGGGTCCCAAGAGACCCAGTACTTC.